This TCR beta chain derives from a study of blood T cell repertoires in COVID-19. Study-wide context: Spain, Italy and the United States supplied samples that represented acute and convalescent COVID-19.

The CDR3 length is 13 residues. V dropped 8 bases and J dropped 4 bases, with 17 bases sitting between them. The germline V gene encodes CDR1 SQVTM and CDR2 ANQGSEA. Per the original data handling: Using reference gene primer amplification, nucleated cell counts were estimated. Sequenced by immunoSEQ multiplex PCR; TCRdb stores in-frame clones only, minus some. V, J and clone size derive from that table, while D and trimming were established from the DNA sequence. The repertoire holds over 130,000 clones, with about four fifths as singletons. Sequences were obtained from peripheral blood. The receptor's source is a man between 65 and 80 years old with acute or convalescent COVID-19. V and J are TRBV29-1 and TRBJ1-1; D gene unclear. CDR3 in amino acids: CSFYSLLGTEAFF. The CDR3 bases are TGCAGCTTCTACTCCCTCCTCGGCACTGAAGCTTTCTTT. Full variable domain (remainder filled in from reference TRBV29-1 and TRBJ1-1): SAVISQKPSRDICQRGTSLTIQCQVDSQVTMMFWYRQQPGQSLTLIATANQGSEATYESGFVIDKFPISRPNLTFSTLTVSNMSPEDSSIYLCSFYSLLGTEAFFGQGTRLTVV.